The TCR beta chain under discussion was sequenced for a study of blood T cell repertoires in COVID-19. Turning to the study itself: PBMCs, B-cell-depleted T cells, or T cells were the source of the cDNA or gDNA that made up the material.

Per the study methods: Amplification of reference gene primers provided the estimated nucleated cell counts. TCRdb's table, derived via immunoSEQ multiplex PCR, lists solely in-frame clones and lacks some. V and J calls plus clone size are reproduced from that table; the DNA served to infer D and trimming. The sample has 75,000 to 85,000 clones, about 90% seen once; the top ten hold roughly 6%. CDR1 is MDHEN, CDR2 SYDVKM, per germline. The V end was cut by 8 bases, the J end by 0 bases, with 11 bases between. The CDR3 length is 13 residues. This rearrangement joins TRBV28 to TRBJ2-7, with D maybe TRBD2 (6 bases). The receptor was derived from a man between 45 and 60 years old with active COVID-19. Sample: peripheral blood. CDR3 DNA sequence: TGTGCCAGCGCGACGGGAGCCTCCTACGAGCAGTACTTC. Its protein is CASATGASYEQYF.